Listed below are T cell receptor beta chains from one sample, sequenced in a study of T cells expressing NK-cell markers. TCRdb reprocessed the 5' RACE reads, with one entry per CDR3 protein and no DNA. The table for this sample gives some 450,000 distinct CDR3 sequences. The sample consisted of blood T cells: a sorted CD56 or NKG2C T cell subset, CD4+ or CD8+ T cells, or bulk PBMC T cells (not recorded which). The receptors stem from a woman between 18 and 69 years old in good health. Each CDR3 is given with its conserved first and last residue. Each record gives: V gene, J gene, CDR3 protein.

TRBV20-1	TRBJ2-7	CSARDQQGLETRQYF
TRBV14	TRBJ2-4	CASSQGHGDLQYF
TRBV27	TRBJ2-1	CAILRPGLAGDYEQFF
TRBV11-2	TRBJ2-7	CASSSPLASGALEQYF
TRBV20-1	TRBJ1-5	CSAKTGTPGSNQPQHF
TRBV6-2/TRBV6-3	TRBJ2-1	CASSYEGLAGNEQFF
TRBV29-1	TRBJ1-2	CSVDGGPPNYGYTF
TRBV7-9	TRBJ2-7	CASSSAQFRYF
TRBV12-3/TRBV12-4	TRBJ2-2	CASSPQGTGELFF
TRBV7-2	TRBJ2-3	CASSPWDSQITDTQYF
TRBV20-1	TRBJ2-3	CSARDTGFRTSTDTQYF
TRBV20-1	TRBJ1-2	CSARVRTGGLGYTF
TRBV10-3	TRBJ2-2	CAITTDRLVNTGELFF
TRBV27	TRBJ2-1	CASTSDYYNEQFF
TRBV29-1	TRBJ2-6	CSVAPAGANVLTF
TRBV5-6	TRBJ1-6	CASSLVPGGSPLHF
TRBV24-1	TRBJ1-5	CATSGRDRDECQPQHF
TRBV27	TRBJ2-1	CASSLRGNYNEQFF
TRBV15	TRBJ1-2	CATSRDPQPINYGYTF
TRBV7-6	TRBJ2-1	CASSSPLAGGARNEQFF
TRBV7-9	TRBJ2-7	CASSPRLAGRSYEQYF
TRBV23-1	TRBJ1-5	CASSRRGSNQPQHF
TRBV7-9	TRBJ1-2	CASSRRTGDYGYTF
TRBV5-1	TRBJ2-7	CASSLTGNSYEQYF
TRBV4-1	TRBJ2-1	CASSQETAGSYNEQFF
TRBV12-3/TRBV12-4	TRBJ1-3	CASSPGRGESGNTIYF
TRBV4-2	TRBJ1-1	CASSHEWGVDRFAFF
TRBV20-1	TRBJ1-4	CSARGAQNEKLFF
TRBV12-3/TRBV12-4	TRBJ1-6	CASSTWTGSPLHF
TRBV4-2	TRBJ1-1	CASSQGGRTNTEAFF
TRBV20-1	TRBJ2-4	CSAIFPGGKNIQYF
TRBV30	TRBJ1-1	CAWSVPQAEAFF
TRBV10-3	TRBJ1-2	CAISPGTGIYGYTF
TRBV12-3/TRBV12-4	TRBJ2-1	CASNLRISGRSNEQFF
TRBV6-1	TRBJ1-2	CASSVDTGAAGGYTF